The 21 T cell receptor beta chains presented below share a single source sample, sequenced in a study of chemoradiotherapy in HPV16-positive cancers (dated by TCRdb to the early 2020s). The library was prepared using the immunoSEQ multiplex PCR assay. TCRdb took this table from immuneACCESS and kept in-frame rearrangements with V and J called. Such tables lack part of the clones; where checked against another copy, unresolved V genes explain under half of the gap, and the rest is unexplained. For this sample there are roughly 500 clones; 87% appear just once. The top ten constitute about 7% of the sample. Sequencing used tumor tissue, obtained from a patient who underwent chemoradiotherapy. The receptors were gathered from a human donor with HPV-associated anogenital cancer.

The rearrangement joins TRBV6-6 to TRBJ1-2; no reliable D call. Trimming took off 0 bases at V and 2 bases at J, with 13 bases between the two ends. The CDR3 has 16 residues. The V gene's germline CDR1 is MNHNY and CDR2 SVGAGI (reference sequence). CDR3 region: CASSYSPDGLNYGYTF. The DNA for the CDR3 is TGTGCCAGCAGTTACTCCCCGGACGGGTTAAACTATGGCTACACCTTC.

This chain joins TRBV19 and TRBJ1-5, with 8 bases fitting TRBD1. This CDR3 comprises 15 residues. Germline lookup yields CDR1 LNHDA and CDR2 SQIVND (reference sequence). J gave up 6 bases and V 4 bases, and 8 bases lay outside the gene matches. Here the CDR3 reads CASSTTGQGSQPQHF. DNA for the CDR3: TGTGCCAGTAGTACAACTGGACAGGGATCTCAGCCCCAGCATTTT.

The chain recombines TRBV5-1 with TRBJ1-1; no reliable D call. This CDR3 is 14 amino acids long. V gave up 2 bases and J gave up 1 base, with 9 bases separating them. The germline V gene encodes CDR1 SGHRS and CDR2 YFSETQ. The CDR3 nucleotides are TGCGCCAGCAGCTTTGGAGGGCCGAACACTGAAGCTTTCTTT. Residues: CASSFGGPNTEAFF. Full variable domain (remainder filled in from reference TRBV5-1 and TRBJ1-1): KAGVTQTPRYLIKTRGQQVTLSCSPISGHRSVSWYQQTPGQGLQFLFEYFSETQRNKGNFPGRFSGRQFSNSRSEMNVSTLELGDSALYLCASSFGGPNTEAFFGQGTRLTVV.

There are a few counts of this clone. The chain employs TRBV7-9 and TRBJ2-7; D is undetermined. Trimming took off 3 bases at V and 6 bases at J, with 12 bases between the two ends. This CDR3 spans 13 amino acids. The germline CDR1 and CDR2 sequences are SEHNR and FQNEAQ (reference sequence). The CDR3, as DNA: TGTGCCAGCAGCTTTTTTAAGGGCTCCGAGCAGTACTTC. Translation: CASSFFKGSEQYF.

The genes are TRBV30 and TRBJ1-3; the D gene is possibly TRBD1 (6 bases). Trimming pared 2 bases from V and 3 bases from J, leaving 14 bases between. From germline, CDR1 is GTSNPN and CDR2 SVGIG (reference sequence). This CDR3 spans 15 amino acids. Written as DNA, the CDR3 is TGTGCCTGGAGTTGGCAGGGGAGTCGTGGAAACACCATATATTTT. Protein sequence: CAWSWQGSRGNTIYF. Supplemented by reference TRBV30 and TRBJ1-3, the full variable domain reads SQTIHQWPATLVQPVGSPLSLECTVEGTSNPNLYWYRQAAGRGLQLLFYSVGIGQISSEVPQNLSASRPQDRQFILSSKKLLLSDSGFYLCAWSWQGSRGNTIYFGEGSWLTVV.

This clone was recorded a few times. Other nucleotide sequences in the sample specify the same CDR3. The CDR3 protein is CASSVGQDTEAFF. Here the CDR3 DNA reads TGTGCCAGCAGCGTAGGGCAAGACACTGAAGCTTTCTTT. This sequence joins TRBV9 and TRBJ1-1; D ambiguous. Trimming removed 0 bases at V and 3 bases at J, with 6 bases between. This CDR3 comprises 13 residues. Germline CDR1 reads SGDLS; CDR2 reads YYNGEE.

This chain links TRBV6-1 with TRBJ1-1; D uncertain. CDR1 is MNHNS and CDR2 is SASEGT in the germline V gene. The CDR3 has 13 amino acids. V lost 3 bases, J lost 4 bases, and 9 bases lay in between. The CDR3, as DNA: TGTGCCAGCAGTGATCGGTTTAGCACTGAAGCTTTCTTT. Its translation: CASSDRFSTEAFF.

The chain recombines TRBV7-9 with TRBJ1-6; 9 nucleotides line up with TRBD1. The CDR3 extends over 14 amino acids. V shed 2 bases and J 14 bases; nucleotides not matched to a gene: 7. Germline loops: CDR1 SEHNR, CDR2 FQNEAQ (reference sequence). The CDR3 region has the DNA TGTGCCAGCAGCTTAACGGGGACAGGGAAAACCCTCCACTTT. Translating it yields CASSLTGTGKTLHF. Full variable domain (remainder filled in from reference TRBV7-9 and TRBJ1-6): DTGVSQNPRHKITKRGQNVTFRCDPISEHNRLYWYRQTLGQGPEFLTYFQNEAQLEKSRLLSDRFSAERPKGSFSTLEIQRTEQGDSAMYLCASSLTGTGKTLHFGNGTRLTVT.

This rearrangement joins TRBV7-2 to TRBJ1-4; 8 nucleotides align to TRBD1. J lost 8 bases, V lost 2 bases, and 10 bases had no gene match. This CDR3 is 16 amino acids long. CDR1 is SGHTA and CDR2 is FQGNSA in the germline V gene. The CDR3 sequence is CASSLSGAGGWEKLFF. CDR3 DNA: TGTGCCAGCAGCTTAAGTGGAGCAGGGGGCTGGGAAAAACTGTTTTTT.

In this sample, this clone turned up once. The J gene is TRBJ1-6, the V gene TRBV9; D is possibly TRBD1 (6 bases). Germline V gene lookup returns CDR1 SGDLS and CDR2 YYNGEE. CDR3 length: 15 residues. V lost 4 bases and J 5 bases, leaving 13 bases between the germline ends. The CDR3 DNA is TGTGCCAGCAGCCTGGGGACAATGGATAATTCACCCCTCCACTTT. Its protein product is CASSLGTMDNSPLHF.

This chain joins TRBV25-1 and TRBJ2-6, with D maybe TRBD1 (5 bases). The CDR3 is made up of 18 amino acids. From germline, CDR1 is MGHDK and CDR2 SYGVNS. The V end was cut by 5 bases, the J end by 19 bases, with 36 bases between. In nucleotides, the CDR3 is TGTGCCAGCAGTAATCATGAAGAATGGACAAAGTCGGGCCAACGTCCTACTTTC. Translation: CASSNHEEWTKSGQRPTF.

V is TRBV4-2 and J is TRBJ1-2, with no clear D. The germline V and J ends were trimmed by 4 bases and 9 bases, with 21 bases remaining between them. Per the germline V gene, CDR1 is LGHNA and CDR2 is YNFKEQ. The CDR3 extends over 15 amino acids. The DNA of the CDR3 is TGTGCCAGCAGCCCCCGGGAAACAGTCGATCGTCGCTACACCTTC. It encodes CASSPRETVDRRYTF.

Only a few counts were recorded for this clone. The chain recombines TRBV19 with TRBJ1-5, with D possibly being TRBD1 (5 bases). CDR1 LNHDA and CDR2 SQIVND come from the germline V gene (reference sequence). The CDR3 sequence is 15 residues long. The V gene lost 7 bases and the J gene lost 2 bases, with 15 bases spanning the gap. The CDR3 sequence: CASKSSRGGNQPQHF. The DNA of the CDR3 is TGTGCCAGTAAATCCAGTAGGGGAGGCAATCAGCCCCAGCATTTT. Full variable domain (rest looked up from reference TRBV19 and TRBJ1-5): DGGITQSPKYLFRKEGQNVTLSCEQNLNHDAMYWYRQDPGQGLRLIYYSQIVNDFQKGDIAEGYSVSREKKESFPLTVTSAQKNPTAFYLCASKSSRGGNQPQHFGDGTRLSIL.

This clone was detected a few times. The chain employs TRBV28 and TRBJ2-7; TRBD1 aligns across 8 bases. From germline, CDR1 is MDHEN and CDR2 SYDVKM. The CDR3 has 15 residues. J lost 3 bases, V lost 5 bases, and 9 bases had no gene match. In DNA, the CDR3 is TGTGCCAGCAGTCTGCTGAGGACAGGGTACTACGAGCAGTACTTC. This translates into CASSLLRTGYYEQYF.

This clone was counted only a few times. V is TRBV19 and J is TRBJ1-2, with 7 nucleotides matching TRBD1. The V segment lost 6 bases and the J segment 4 bases; nucleotides outside the gene matches: 14. This CDR3 is 16 amino acids long. Looked up from germline, CDR1 is LNHDA and CDR2 is SQIVND (reference sequence). This chain's CDR3 is CASSFTPGTEVYGYTF. As DNA, the CDR3 is TGTGCCAGTAGCTTCACTCCCGGGACAGAGGTCTATGGCTACACCTTC.

The chain joins TRBV19 to TRBJ2-4; possibly TRBD2 for D (6 bases). The CDR3 extends over 19 amino acids. Germline-derived CDR1 and CDR2 are LNHDA and SQIVND (reference sequence). Trimming removed 1 base at V and 0 bases at J, with 19 bases between. Written as DNA, the CDR3 is TGTGCCAGTAGTATAGGGGGTAGCTGGAGGGCCGGAGCCAAAAACATTCAGTACTTC. This gives the protein CASSIGGSWRAGAKNIQYF.

The chain recombines TRBV9 with TRBJ1-2; 7 bases map to TRBD1. This CDR3 comprises 13 residues. Germline lookup yields CDR1 SGDLS and CDR2 YYNGEE. V lost 3 bases, J lost 8 bases, and 7 bases stayed unmatched. The DNA for the CDR3 is TGTGCCAGCAGCGAGCGGACAGGACGCGGCTACACCTTC. Protein: CASSERTGRGYTF.

The gene calls are TRBV5-1 and TRBJ2-1; D is perhaps TRBD2 (6 bases). This CDR3 is built from 13 residues. V was cut by 9 bases and J by 5 bases, with 15 bases left in between. CDR1 is SGHRS, CDR2 YFSETQ, per germline. Here the CDR3 reads CANRRDSNNEQFF. CDR3 DNA sequence: TGCGCCAACCGACGGGACTCGAACAATGAGCAGTTCTTC. The full variable domain, completed using reference TRBV5-1 and TRBJ2-1, is KAGVTQTPRYLIKTRGQQVTLSCSPISGHRSVSWYQQTPGQGLQFLFEYFSETQRNKGNFPGRFSGRQFSNSRSEMNVSTLELGDSALYLCANRRDSNNEQFFGPGTRLTVL.

V and J are TRBV5-8 and TRBJ1-2; 7 nucleotides agree with TRBD1. The V segment lost 6 bases and the J segment 7 bases; nucleotides outside the gene matches: 9. This CDR3 comprises 13 residues. Germline CDR1 is SGHTS and CDR2 is YDEGEE. The CDR3 DNA follows: TGTGCCAGCACCTTCCGACAGGGAAGTGGCTACACCTTC. Its translation: CASTFRQGSGYTF.

This chain uses TRBV18 with TRBJ1-3; 11 bases are a match to TRBD1. V trimming: 6 bases; J trimming: 7 bases; junction bases outside the gene matches: 2. CDR3 size: 13 residues. Per germline, CDR1 KGHSH and CDR2 LQKENI. CDR3 DNA: TGTGCCAGCTCCGGACAGGGGGCCAACACCATATATTTT. Its translation is CASSGQGANTIYF.

The J gene is TRBJ1-1, the V gene TRBV15; D call uncertain. The CDR3 consists of 13 residues. CDR1 and CDR2 from the germline V gene are LNHNV and YYDKDF (reference sequence). The V and J ends lost 4 bases and 1 base respectively, with 7 bases between them. CDR3 residues: CATSTQSNTEAFF. The CDR3 nucleotides read TGTGCCACCAGCACACAGTCGAACACTGAAGCTTTCTTT.